This T cell receptor (beta chain) was observed in a study of beta chain features in type 1 diabetes (dated by TCRdb to about 2018). Notes on the research overall: No differences in mean age, gender distribution, total cell number or subset yield were found between patients and healthy donors. A total of some 100,000,000 sorted cells were examined across all samples, and the number of cells per subset was strongly correlated with RNA yield. The study compared TCRB repertoires of sorted circulating CD4+ T cell subsets between recently diagnosed type 1 diabetes patients and matched healthy donors. Regulatory and stem cell-like memory subsets were isolated from only 8 patients and roughly 8 healthy donors, whereas naive and central memory subsets came from all 30 or so donors.

The germline V gene sets CDR1 to LGHNA and CDR2 to YSLEER. The CDR3 holds 14 amino acids from the cysteine to the phenylalanine. CDR3 DNA is the only sequence kept; it has 42 bases, read in frame from the first base. Relative to germline, V is 0 bases shorter and J is 5 bases shorter, with 10 bases between their ends. The High Capacity cDNA Reverse Transcription Kit was used to reverse transcribe all of the isolated RNA, meaning that expressed TCRB transcripts were what got sequenced. Deep immunoSEQ sequencing was performed on naive, central memory and regulatory T cell samples, with an average of about 3.6 million total reads per sample. Sorted cells were lysed in RLT buffer, and RNA was extracted using DNase-treated RNeasy Micro or Mini kits according to cell number. To prevent cross-contamination, every cell subset was processed on its own, while patient and healthy donor samples were processed together. The immunoSEQ multiplex PCR was used to amplify TCRB sequences from cDNA, yielding 87-bp fragments that span the CDR3 region. Sequencing of the amplicons was done on the Illumina HiSeq platform. Regarding the original processing steps: PCR bias was computationally corrected using synthetic template baselines, reads within Hamming distance 2 were collapsed, and singletons that could not be merged were discarded. Reads were aligned to IMGT to assign V, D and J genes, CDR3 length, and insertions or deletions at six rearrangement sites. Within each subset, clonotype counts were normalized to sorted cell number, and only after that were true diversity and Gini coefficients computed with the tcR R package. The overlap coefficient, calculated on TCRB nucleotide sequences, was used to measure repertoire sharing. TCRdb mirrors the immuneACCESS table, restricted to in-frame sequences. Some clones are absent from its copies; in checked studies, under half trace to an unresolved V gene, and the reason for the others is unknown. D and trimming were read from the DNA, whereas the V and J calls and clone size are those reported in that table. This sample is represented by roughly 150,000 clones; approximately 8.1% of them were singletons. In total, the top ten clones hold almost 0.65% of the sample.

The paper's findings and limits, for the study overall: HLA sub-analyses involved small numbers of individuals, so any influence of HLA type on TCRB rearrangement remained unresolved. In all four CD4+ subsets, TCRB CDR3 length was moderately but significantly shorter in type 1 diabetes patients. Patients with type 1 diabetes made fewer insertions and deleted more nucleotides at VDJ recombination sites, implying thymic rearrangement abnormalities. PCR may preferentially amplify shorter templates, but because patient and control samples were amplified and corrected together, any resulting skew would affect both groups equally. Because cDNA was sequenced instead of genomic DNA, activated cells with high expression could be over-represented, although the groups did not differ in activation or CD3 levels. Naive, central memory and regulatory TCRB repertoires appeared to be more similar among patients than among healthy donors.

A single peripheral blood draw of about 116 mL on average was collected from each donor into heparinised tubes. Naive, central memory, regulatory and stem cell-like memory CD4+ T cells were sorted on a BD FACSAria II using a panel including CD45RO, CCR7, CD25, CD127, CD95 and CD27. Purity was above 98% for every sorted population. PBMCs were isolated right away by Lymphoprep density gradient centrifugation and were stained directly, without culture. To minimize batch effects, samples were stained and sorted in pairs, one healthy donor with one patient per experiment. This clone was counted a few times. Its antigen remains undetermined. No per-base quality is available; no much larger clone lies one base away.

Sequenced input: central memory CD4+ T cells from blood. This TCR was sampled from a man in his late teens or twenties in good health. The chain is encoded by TRBV4-3 joined to TRBJ1-1, and TRBD1 may be the D gene, going by 6 matching bases. The CDR3 has the sequence CASSQEGAWTEAFF. The base sequence is TGCGCCAGCAGCCAAGAGGGGGCTTGGACTGAAGCTTTCTTT.